This T cell receptor (beta chain) is from a study of CD8 T cells in ankylosing spondylitis. Germline CDR1 is KGHDR and CDR2 is SFDVKD. The germline V and J ends were trimmed by 6 bases and 0 bases, with 14 bases remaining between them. The CDR3 covers 16 residues. Library preparation for TCR beta used quantitative 5'-RACE with molecular barcodes. TCRdb ran MiXCR on the 5' RACE reads and lists one entry per CDR3 protein. The profile covers hundreds of thousands of distinct CDR3 sequences, with about 24% appearing a single time and 0.89% taken by the ten largest. General study findings and limits: Blood of patients with ankylosing spondylitis appeared to be characterized by a TCR beta motif of several highly homologous variants. Matched synovial fluid from ankylosing spondylitis patients was reported to be enriched for disease-linked clones.

Concerning this clonotype: Its antigen is unidentified.

Sequencing input: blood, either unsorted or a sorted T cell fraction (not recorded which). The chain joins TRBV24-1 to TRBJ2-1, with D possibly TRBD2 on 5 matching bases. The sequence was collected from a male donor with ankylosing spondylitis. Here the CDR3 DNA reads TGTGCCACCAGTTCACCCAGCGGCCGCTCCTACAATGAGCAGTTCTTC. Protein product: CATSSPSGRSYNEQFF.